The rows below give T cell receptor beta chains drawn from one sample of a study of blood T cell repertoires in COVID-19. Generated by immunoSEQ multiplex PCR, the TCRdb table keeps only in-frame clones and is missing some. The sample holds 80,000 to 95,000 clones, roughly nine tenths seen once. Material: peripheral blood. The receptors originated from a human donor with active COVID-19. The donor label of this sample is uncertain. Both conserved end residues are part of each CDR3. Each record gives: J gene, V gene, clone size, CDR3 length, D gene, CDR3 protein, CDR3 DNA. A D gene is named only where the DNA matches it firmly. Size values are once, few and many counts, or a class for expanded clones, and some rows have none.

TRBJ2-4 TRBV2 NA 15 NA CASSEAQGGQNIQYF TGTGCCAGCAGTGAAGCTCAAGGGGGTCAAAACATTCAGTACTTC
TRBJ2-7 TRBV2 few 17 TRBD1 CASSDEVARGHVYEQYF TGTGCCAGCAGTGATGAGGTTGCCAGGGGGCACGTCTACGAGCAGTACTTC
TRBJ1-4 TRBV27 NA 16 TRBD1 CASSNLGQPFNEKLFF TGTGCCAGCAGTAACCTGGGACAGCCTTTTAATGAAAAACTGTTTTTT
TRBJ1-4 TRBV19 once 13 NA CAKRPRGNEKLFF TGTGCCAAACGTCCTAGGGGCAATGAAAAACTGTTTTTT
TRBJ2-3 TRBV7-9 few 12 TRBD1 CASSLLDRLKYF TGTGCCAGCAGCTTATTGGACAGGCTGAAGTATTTT
TRBJ2-7 TRBV7-2 NA 15 TRBD2 CASSLVSSGAYEQYF TGTGCCAGCAGCTTAGTATCTAGCGGGGCCTACGAGCAGTACTTC
TRBJ1-6 TRBV7-9 NA 14 NA CASSPPGFNSPLHF TGTGCCAGCAGCCCCCCGGGGTTCAATTCACCCCTCCACTTT
TRBJ2-1 TRBV3-1/TRBV3-2 few 16 NA CASSQLNGGLNNEQFF TGTGCCAGCAGCCAGCTTAACGGGGGGCTAAACAATGAGCAGTTCTTC
TRBJ2-5 TRBV29-1 NA 14 NA CSVEDQVRGETQYF TGCAGCGTTGAAGATCAGGTCCGGGGGGAGACCCAGTACTTC
TRBJ2-7 TRBV6-5 NA 12 NA CASSRGDYEQYF TGTGCCAGCTCCAGGGGAGACTACGAGCAGTACTTC
TRBJ1-1 TRBV2 NA 14 TRBD1 CASSQFPGGTEAFF TGTGCCAGCAGTCAATTCCCAGGGGGAACTGAAGCTTTCTTT
TRBJ2-5 TRBV25-1 once 14 TRBD2 CASSGSGGQETQYF TGTGCCAGCAGTGGTAGCGGGGGGCAAGAGACCCAGTACTTC
TRBJ1-5 TRBV2 NA 14 NA CASSDSGINQPQHF TGTGCCAGCAGTGATTCGGGGATCAATCAGCCCCAGCATTTT
TRBJ2-1 TRBV11-2 NA 16 TRBD2 CASSSIRGGAYNEQFF TGTGCCAGCAGCTCCATTCGGGGGGGAGCCTACAATGAGCAGTTCTTC
TRBJ2-1 TRBV6-6 NA 13 TRBD1 CASSLYDRDEQFF TGTGCCAGCAGTTTATACGACAGGGATGAGCAGTTCTTC
TRBJ2-3 TRBV5-1 NA 16 NA CASSLWGADFTDTQYF TGCGCCAGCAGCTTGTGGGGCGCAGACTTCACAGATACGCAGTATTTT
TRBJ1-4 TRBV29-1 NA 15 TRBD1 CSARDRVIGDEKLFF TGCAGCGCGCGGGACAGGGTGATTGGAGATGAAAAACTGTTTTTT
TRBJ2-7 TRBV6-1 NA 15 NA CASSEAQDSSYEQYF TGTGCCAGCAGTGAGGCGCAGGATAGCTCCTACGAGCAGTACTTC
TRBJ2-7 TRBV7-2 NA 14 TRBD1 CASSAYRGHHEQYF TGTGCCAGCAGCGCCTACAGGGGGCACCACGAGCAGTACTTC
TRBJ1-6 TRBV25-1 NA 13 TRBD1 CASQGQENSPLHF TGTGCCTCACAGGGACAGGAAAATTCACCCCTCCACTTT